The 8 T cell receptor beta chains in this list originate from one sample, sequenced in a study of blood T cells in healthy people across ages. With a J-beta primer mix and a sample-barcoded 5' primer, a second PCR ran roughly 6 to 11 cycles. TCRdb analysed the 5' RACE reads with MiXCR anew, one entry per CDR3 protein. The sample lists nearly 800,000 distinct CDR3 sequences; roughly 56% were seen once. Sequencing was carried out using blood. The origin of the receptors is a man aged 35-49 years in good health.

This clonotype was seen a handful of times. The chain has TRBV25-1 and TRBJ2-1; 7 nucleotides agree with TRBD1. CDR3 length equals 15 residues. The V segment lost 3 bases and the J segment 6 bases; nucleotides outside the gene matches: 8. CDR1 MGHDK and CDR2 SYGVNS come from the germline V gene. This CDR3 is CASSDVQGSSNEQFF. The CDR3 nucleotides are TGTGCCAGCAGTGATGTACAGGGGTCGAGCAATGAGCAGTTCTTC.

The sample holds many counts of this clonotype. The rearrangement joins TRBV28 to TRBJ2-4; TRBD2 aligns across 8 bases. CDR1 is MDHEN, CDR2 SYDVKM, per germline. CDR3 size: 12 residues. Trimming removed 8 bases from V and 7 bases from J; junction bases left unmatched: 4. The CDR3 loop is CASRGGGNIQYF. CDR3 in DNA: TGTGCCAGCCGGGGCGGGGGGAACATTCAGTACTTC.

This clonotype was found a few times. CDR3 DNA sequence: TGTGCTAGTGGTGTGGGAACAGGAGGCGAGCAGTACTTC. Translation: CASGVGTGGEQYF. The gene calls are TRBV12-5 and TRBJ2-7; D may correspond to TRBD1 or TRBD2 (5 bases each). The CDR3 contains 13 residues. Germline loops: CDR1 LGHNT, CDR2 FRNRAP. Trimming cost V 5 bases and J 6 bases, with 14 bases left between them.

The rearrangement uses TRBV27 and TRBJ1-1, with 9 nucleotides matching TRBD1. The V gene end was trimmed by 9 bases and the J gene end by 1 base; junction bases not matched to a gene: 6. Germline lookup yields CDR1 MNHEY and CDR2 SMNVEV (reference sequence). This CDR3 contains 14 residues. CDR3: CASSDRGRNTEAFF. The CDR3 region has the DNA TGTGCCAGTTCGGACAGGGGAAGGAACACTGAAGCTTTCTTT.

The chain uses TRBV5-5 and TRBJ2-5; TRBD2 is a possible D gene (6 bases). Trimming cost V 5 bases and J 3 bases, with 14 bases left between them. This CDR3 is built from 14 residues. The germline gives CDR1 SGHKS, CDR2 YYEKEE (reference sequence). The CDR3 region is CASRGDFLKETQYF. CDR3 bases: TGTGCCAGCAGGGGGGACTTTCTAAAAGAGACCCAGTACTTC.

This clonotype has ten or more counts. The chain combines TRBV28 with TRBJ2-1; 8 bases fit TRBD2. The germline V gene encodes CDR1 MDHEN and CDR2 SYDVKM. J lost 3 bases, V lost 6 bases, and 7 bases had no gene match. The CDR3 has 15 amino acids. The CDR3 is CASSPLAGGYNEQFF. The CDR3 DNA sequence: TGTGCCAGCAGCCCTCTTGCGGGAGGCTACAATGAGCAGTTCTTC.

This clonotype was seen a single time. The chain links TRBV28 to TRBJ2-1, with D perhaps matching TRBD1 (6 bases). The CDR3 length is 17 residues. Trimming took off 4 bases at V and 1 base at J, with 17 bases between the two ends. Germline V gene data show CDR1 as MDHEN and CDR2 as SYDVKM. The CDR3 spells CASSSDKLQGSYNEQFF. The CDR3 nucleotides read TGTGCCAGCAGTTCCGATAAATTACAGGGTTCCTACAATGAGCAGTTCTTC.

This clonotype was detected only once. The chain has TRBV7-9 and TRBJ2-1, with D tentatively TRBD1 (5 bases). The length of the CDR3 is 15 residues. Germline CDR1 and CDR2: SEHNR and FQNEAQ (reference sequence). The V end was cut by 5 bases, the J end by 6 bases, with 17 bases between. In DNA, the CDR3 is TGTGCCAGCAGCCAAGAGGACATGGGTGTCAATGAGCAGTTCTTC. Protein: CASSQEDMGVNEQFF.